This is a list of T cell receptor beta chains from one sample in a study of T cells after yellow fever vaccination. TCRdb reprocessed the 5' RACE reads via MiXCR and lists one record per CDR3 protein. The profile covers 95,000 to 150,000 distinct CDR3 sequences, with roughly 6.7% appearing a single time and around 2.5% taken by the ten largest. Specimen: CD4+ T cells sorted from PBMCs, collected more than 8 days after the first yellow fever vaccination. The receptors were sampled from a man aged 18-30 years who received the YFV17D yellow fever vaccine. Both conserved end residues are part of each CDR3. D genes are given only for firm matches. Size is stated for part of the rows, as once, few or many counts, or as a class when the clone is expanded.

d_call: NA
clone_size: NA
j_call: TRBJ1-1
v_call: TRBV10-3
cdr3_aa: CAIMETRDTEAFF
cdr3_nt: TGTGCCATCATGGAGACCCGCGACACTGAAGCTTTCTTT

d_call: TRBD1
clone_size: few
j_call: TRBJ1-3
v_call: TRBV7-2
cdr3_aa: CASSQQGTSGNTIYF
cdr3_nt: TGTGCCAGCAGCCAACAGGGGACATCTGGAAACACCATATATTTT

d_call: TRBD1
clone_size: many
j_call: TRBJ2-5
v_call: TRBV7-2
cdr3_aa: CASSLDRGVETQYF
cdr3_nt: TGTGCCAGCAGCTTAGACAGGGGGGTAGAGACCCAGTACTTC

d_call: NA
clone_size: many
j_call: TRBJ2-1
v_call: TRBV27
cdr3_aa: CASSLGLLYNEQFF
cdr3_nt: TGTGCCAGCAGTCTGGGACTCCTCTACAATGAGCAGTTCTTC

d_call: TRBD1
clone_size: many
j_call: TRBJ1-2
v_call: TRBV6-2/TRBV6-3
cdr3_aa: CASSYSPGQPYGYTF
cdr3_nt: TGTGCCAGCAGTTACTCCCCGGGACAGCCCTATGGCTACACCTTC

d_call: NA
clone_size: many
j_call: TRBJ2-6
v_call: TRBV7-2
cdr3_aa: CASSLRGPLTF
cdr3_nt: TGTGCCAGCAGCTTACGAGGGCCCTTGACTTTC

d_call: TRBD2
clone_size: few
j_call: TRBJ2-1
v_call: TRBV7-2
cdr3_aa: CASSLPAGRGEQFF
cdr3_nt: TGTGCCAGCAGCTTGCCCGCAGGGAGGGGTGAGCAGTTCTTC

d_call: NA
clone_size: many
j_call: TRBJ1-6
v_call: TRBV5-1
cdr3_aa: CASRESDNSPLHF
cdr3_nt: TGCGCCAGCCGGGAGAGCGATAATTCACCCCTCCACTTT

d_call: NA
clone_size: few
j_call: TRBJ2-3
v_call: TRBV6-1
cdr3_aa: CASRLRFQGISTDTQYF
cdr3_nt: TGTGCCAGCAGATTAAGGTTTCAAGGGATAAGCACAGATACGCAGTATTTT

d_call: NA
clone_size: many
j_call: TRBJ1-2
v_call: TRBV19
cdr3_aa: CASSIVLGGLKSYGYTF
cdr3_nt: TGTGCCAGTAGTATAGTCTTGGGTGGACTCAAGAGCTATGGCTACACCTTC

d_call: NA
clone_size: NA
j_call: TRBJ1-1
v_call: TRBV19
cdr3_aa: CASSPAGARANTEAFF
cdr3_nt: TGTGCCAGTAGTCCGGCCGGGGCACGGGCGAACACTGAAGCTTTCTTT

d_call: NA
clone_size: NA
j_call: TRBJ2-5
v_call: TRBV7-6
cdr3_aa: CASSRGGIQETQYF
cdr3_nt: TGTGCCAGCAGCCGTGGGGGGATCCAAGAGACCCAGTACTTC

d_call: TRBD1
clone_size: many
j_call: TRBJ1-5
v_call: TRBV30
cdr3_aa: CAWSGHMTGQGLRQPQHF
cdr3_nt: TGTGCCTGGAGTGGCCACATGACGGGACAGGGTTTACGGCAGCCCCAGCATTTT

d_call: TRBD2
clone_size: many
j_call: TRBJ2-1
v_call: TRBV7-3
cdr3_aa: CASQAGGGSYNEQFF
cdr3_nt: TGTGCCAGCCAGGCGGGGGGCGGCTCCTACAATGAGCAGTTCTTC

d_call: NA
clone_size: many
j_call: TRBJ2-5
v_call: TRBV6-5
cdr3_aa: CASSWNREETQYF
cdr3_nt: TGTGCCAGCAGTTGGAACAGGGAAGAGACCCAGTACTTC